This TCR beta chain was sequenced during a study of T cell changes during pregnancy in multiple sclerosis (dated by TCRdb to the late 2010s). With regard to the full study: Changes in the T cell repertoire over the course of pregnancy were examined in this study in women with multiple sclerosis.

This clone was found once. Its antigen remains undetermined. No much larger clone is present one base from it, and per-base qualities are unavailable. V was cut back by 5 bases and J by 5 bases, leaving a gap of 15 bases between them. CDR3 length: 14 amino acids, cysteine to phenylalanine. The DNA shown is the 42-base CDR3, in frame from base 1. CDR1 is given as SGHNT and CDR2 as YENEEA, both from the germline V gene. Receptor amplification or capture employed the immunoSEQ multiplex PCR assay. TCRdb took this table from immuneACCESS and kept in-frame rearrangements with V and J called. Such tables lack part of the clones; where checked against another copy, unresolved V genes explain under half of the gap, and the rest is unexplained. A total of tens of thousands of clones appear in this sample, around 90% of them only once. The top ten clonotypes cover 3% to 4% of the sample.

The origin of this receptor is a female donor in good health, enrolled as a control in a pregnancy study. The rearranged chain carries TRBV11-3 and TRBJ2-5; a tentative D match to TRBD1 spans 5 bases. Sample: peripheral blood, taken after pregnancy. The DNA sequence follows: TGTGCCAGCAGCCGAGACAGCCTGGGGGAGACCCAGTACTTC. The resulting protein is CASSRDSLGETQYF.